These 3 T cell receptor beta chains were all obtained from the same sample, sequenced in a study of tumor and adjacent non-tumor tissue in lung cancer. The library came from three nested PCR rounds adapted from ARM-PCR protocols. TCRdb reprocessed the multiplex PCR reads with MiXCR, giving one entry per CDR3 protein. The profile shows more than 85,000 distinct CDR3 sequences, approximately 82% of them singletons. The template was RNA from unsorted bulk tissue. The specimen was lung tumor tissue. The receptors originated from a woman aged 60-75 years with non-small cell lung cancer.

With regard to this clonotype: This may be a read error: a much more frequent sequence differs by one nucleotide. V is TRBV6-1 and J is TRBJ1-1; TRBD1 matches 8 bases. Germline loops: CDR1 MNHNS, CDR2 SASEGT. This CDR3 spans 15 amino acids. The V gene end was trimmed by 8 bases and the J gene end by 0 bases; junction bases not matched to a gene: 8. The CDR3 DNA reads TGTGCCAGCCGTCTGGGGACAGGCATGAACACTGAAGCTTTCTTT. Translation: CASRLGTGMNTEAFF.

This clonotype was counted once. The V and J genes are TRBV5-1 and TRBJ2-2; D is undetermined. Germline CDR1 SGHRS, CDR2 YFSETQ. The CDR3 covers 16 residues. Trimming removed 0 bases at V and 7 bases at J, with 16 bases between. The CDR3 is CASSLAPVISDGELFF. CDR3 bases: TGCGCCAGCAGCTTGGCGCCCGTGATCAGTGACGGGGAGCTGTTTTTT.

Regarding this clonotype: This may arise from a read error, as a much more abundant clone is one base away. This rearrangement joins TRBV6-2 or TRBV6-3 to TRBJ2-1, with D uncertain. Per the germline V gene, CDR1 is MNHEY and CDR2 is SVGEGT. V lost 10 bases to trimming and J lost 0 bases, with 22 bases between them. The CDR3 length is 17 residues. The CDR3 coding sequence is TGTGCCACCAGCCCTTTAAGGCGTCGAAGCTCCTACAATGAGCAGTTCTTC. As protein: CATSPLRRRSSYNEQFF.